The 12 T cell receptor beta chains below come from one sample, sequenced in a study of yellow fever vaccine responses in identical twins. TCRdb recomputed calls from the RT-PCR reads with MiXCR, one row per CDR3 protein. The repertoire includes 14,000 or so distinct CDR3 sequences, approximately 84% of them detected once, and roughly 0.68% sits in the top ten. This sample comprised T cells from blood (PBMCs), unsorted or a sorted subset (not recorded which), obtained before or after yellow fever vaccination (not recorded which). These receptors were collected from a woman under 30 who received the yellow fever vaccine.

This sequence joins TRBV24-1 and TRBJ1-1; the match to TRBD1 covers 9 bases. The CDR3 runs 14 residues. Germline lookup yields CDR1 KGHDR and CDR2 SFDVKD. Unmatched junction bases numbered 7, after V lost 2 bases and J lost 10 bases. As DNA, the CDR3 is TGTGCCACCAGTGATTACACACAGGGGGCGCGAGCTTTCTTT. As protein: CATSDYTQGARAFF.

This rearrangement joins TRBV27 to TRBJ2-3; no clear D. Germline V gives CDR1 MNHEY, CDR2 SMNVEV (reference sequence). This CDR3 contains 15 residues. The germline V and J ends were trimmed by 4 bases and 1 base, with 12 bases remaining between them. CDR3 sequence reads: CASSSPSQGTDTQYF. CDR3 coding DNA: TGTGCCAGCAGTTCCCCCAGCCAGGGCACAGATACGCAGTATTTT.

V usage is TRBV7-9 and J usage is TRBJ1-5, with 7 bases fitting TRBD1. CDR1 is SEHNR and CDR2 is FQNEAQ in the germline V gene (reference sequence). The CDR3 runs 14 residues. The V gene end was trimmed by 4 bases and the J gene end by 7 bases; junction bases not matched to a gene: 7. The CDR3 reads CASSSEGGWQPQHF. DNA of the CDR3: TGTGCCAGCAGCTCAGAAGGGGGCTGGCAGCCCCAGCATTTT.

This chain links TRBV11-3 with TRBJ2-3, with D perhaps matching TRBD1 or TRBD2 (6 bases each). Germline assignment: CDR1 SGHNT and CDR2 YENEEA. CDR3 length: 17 residues. V gave up 4 bases and J gave up 0 bases, with 17 bases separating them. The CDR3 nucleotides read TGTGCCAGCAGCTCCTTGTGGGGGGCCGATAGCACAGATACGCAGTATTTT. Translated, it gives CASSSLWGADSTDTQYF.

The gene calls are TRBV18 and TRBJ1-5; 10 nucleotides line up with TRBD1. Germline assignment: CDR1 KGHSH and CDR2 LQKENI. The V and J ends lost 3 bases and 2 bases, in that order; junction bases with no gene match: 7. The CDR3 totals 17 residues. The CDR3 is CASSPGQGGGGNQPQHF. The CDR3 DNA reads as TGTGCCAGCTCACCTGGACAGGGGGGAGGTGGCAATCAGCCCCAGCATTTT. Full variable domain (remainder filled in from reference TRBV18 and TRBJ1-5): NAGVMQNPRHLVRRRGQEARLRCSPMKGHSHVYWYRQLPEEGLKFMVYLQKENIIDESGMPKERFSAEFPKEGPSILRIQQVVRGDSAAYFCASSPGQGGGGNQPQHFGDGTRLSIL.

This chain joins TRBV12-5 and TRBJ2-1; no definite D call. Trimming stripped 3 bases from V and 7 bases from J, with 7 bases between. Germline-derived CDR1 and CDR2 are LGHNT and FRNRAP. The CDR3 loop spans 12 amino acids. CDR3 amino acids: CASGFETNEQFF. The CDR3 coding sequence is TGTGCTAGTGGTTTCGAGACGAATGAGCAGTTCTTC.

The CDR3 DNA reads TGTGCCAGCAGCCCCGGACTGGATGTCTTGGCTGAGCAGTTCTTC. Residues: CASSPGLDVLAEQFF. This rearrangement joins TRBV11-3 to TRBJ2-1, with a possible D match to TRBD2 (5 bases). The V end lost 5 bases, the J end lost 9 bases, and 20 bases lay between the germline ends. The CDR3 length is 15 residues. The germline CDR1 and CDR2 sequences are SGHNT and YENEEA.

V is TRBV19 and J is TRBJ2-1, with 8 bases aligning to TRBD2. V lost 5 bases, J lost 3 bases, and 9 bases stayed unmatched. This CDR3 contains 16 residues. CDR1 is LNHDA, CDR2 SQIVND, per germline (reference sequence). This CDR3 is CASSAAGARFYNEQFF. The CDR3 coding sequence is TGTGCCAGTAGTGCAGCGGGAGCGAGGTTCTACAATGAGCAGTTCTTC.

This chain joins TRBV18 and TRBJ1-5, with 8 bases fitting TRBD1. The CDR3 length is 16 residues. Germline CDR1 and CDR2: KGHSH and LQKENI. With 2 bases clipped from V and 5 bases from J, the junction kept 8 bases outside the gene matches. CDR3 amino acids: CASSPGTGLLHQPQHF. CDR3 sequence (DNA): TGTGCCAGCTCACCAGGGACAGGCCTCCTTCATCAGCCCCAGCATTTT.

This rearrangement joins TRBV5-1 to TRBJ2-5; 12 bases align to TRBD1. V shed 0 bases, J shed 4 bases, and the junction held 1 base outside the gene matches. CDR1 and CDR2 from the germline V gene are SGHRS and YFSETQ. The CDR3 contains 15 residues. This CDR3 is CASSLGDRGRETQYF. CDR3 DNA: TGCGCCAGCAGCTTGGGGGACAGGGGGCGAGAGACCCAGTACTTC. The full variable domain, with the rest looked up from reference TRBV5-1 and TRBJ2-5, is KAGVTQTPRYLIKTRGQQVTLSCSPISGHRSVSWYQQTPGQGLQFLFEYFSETQRNKGNFPGRFSGRQFSNSRSEMNVSTLELGDSALYLCASSLGDRGRETQYFGPGTRLLVL.

The V gene is TRBV11-1, the J gene TRBJ2-1; no firm D call. Trimming took off 1 base at V and 0 bases at J, with 4 bases between the two ends. Germline loops: CDR1 SGHAT, CDR2 FQDESV (reference sequence). This CDR3 has 14 amino acids. CDR3 loop: CASSLEGSYNEQFF. The CDR3 DNA sequence: TGTGCCAGCAGCTTAGAGGGCTCCTACAATGAGCAGTTCTTC. The whole variable domain, remainder taken from reference TRBV11-1 and TRBJ2-1, is EAEVAQSPRYKITEKSQAVAFWCDPISGHATLYWYRQILGQGPELLVQFQDESVVDDSQLPKDRFSAERLKGVDSTLKIQPAELGDSAMYLCASSLEGSYNEQFFGPGTRLTVL.

This clonotype has only a few counts. The chain combines TRBV7-9 with TRBJ1-3; no clear D gene. CDR3 size: 15 residues. From germline, CDR1 is SEHNR and CDR2 FQNEAQ (reference sequence). V lost 3 bases, J lost 0 bases, and 9 bases lay in between. The chain's CDR3 is CASSFRPSSGNTIYF. CDR3 sequence (DNA): TGTGCCAGCAGCTTCCGGCCGAGCTCTGGAAACACCATATATTTT.